Below, 27 T cell receptor beta chains from the same sample are listed, as sequenced in a study of T cells in Graves' hyperthyroidism and ophthalmopathy. Amplification of TCR beta CDR3 regions used RNA as the template. The HTBI primer set was used in a first-round RT-PCR of the TCR CDR3. TCRdb itself ran the multiplex PCR reads through MiXCR, one entry per CDR3 protein. Here the sample spans 480,000 or so distinct CDR3 sequences, over 45% being singletons. The sample consisted of peripheral blood or thyroid tissue (not recorded which). These receptors all stem from an adult woman with Graves' disease, either hyperthyroidism or ophthalmopathy (not recorded which).

As for this clonotype: This clone may be a read error of a much larger clone one base away. The V and J genes are TRBV2 and TRBJ2-7; D unresolved. CDR3 length: 14 residues. Germline V CDR1 and CDR2: SNHLY, FYNNEI. CDR3: CASSPRDHPYGQYF. The CDR3 DNA reads TGTGCCAGCTCCCCCCGCGACCACCCCTACGGGCAGTACTTC.

In this sample, this clonotype turned up once. The chain is built from TRBV10-2 and TRBJ1-2; no definite D call. Between the trimmed V and J ends, which lost 6 bases and 7 bases, there was a span of 12 bases. The V gene's germline CDR1 is WSHSY and CDR2 SAAADI. The CDR3 is 12 residues long. Written as DNA, the CDR3 is TGCGCCAGCAGAGGAGGGTATGTTGGCTACACCTTC. Protein: CASRGGYVGYTF.

This clonotype was seen only a few times. This chain uses TRBV4-2 with TRBJ2-3, with D possibly matching TRBD2 (5 bases). The V and J ends lost 0 bases and 4 bases respectively, with 14 bases between them. Per germline, CDR1 LGHNA and CDR2 YNFKEQ. The CDR3 totals 16 residues. The CDR3 sequence is CASSQEVTVASDTQYF. CDR3 DNA: TGTGCCAGCAGCCAAGAAGTGACTGTAGCGTCAGATACGCAGTATTTT.

A word on this clonotype: A much larger clone lies one base from this, so it may be a read error. The chain couples TRBV7-9 to TRBJ2-2; D perhaps matches TRBD2 (6 bases). The CDR3 spans 14 residues. Germline assignment: CDR1 SEHNR and CDR2 FQNEAQ (reference sequence). CDR3 DNA: TGTGCCAGCAGCATAGTACTTACCGGCGGGGAGCTGGTTTTT. Translation gives CASSIVLTGGELVF.

The J gene is TRBJ2-7, the V gene TRBV7-8; 9 bases align to TRBD1. J gave up 5 bases and V 5 bases, and 7 bases lay outside the gene matches. Germline CDR1 is SGHVS and CDR2 is FQNEAQ. This CDR3 has 14 residues. As DNA, the CDR3 is TGTGCCAGCAGCAACCGGGACAGGGTCCACGAGCAGTACTTC. As protein: CASSNRDRVHEQYF.

In this sample, this clonotype turned up many times. The chain couples TRBV5-1 to TRBJ1-6; 9 nucleotides line up with TRBD1. This CDR3 has 15 residues. J lost 7 bases, V lost 4 bases, and 6 bases had no gene match. CDR1 is SGHRS and CDR2 is YFSETQ in the germline V gene. The CDR3 here is CASSPSGTGNSPLHF. The CDR3 bases are TGCGCCAGCAGCCCAAGTGGGACAGGGAATTCACCCCTCCACTTT.

The chain links TRBV7-8 to TRBJ2-1, with 12 bases that match TRBD2. The CDR3 has 18 residues. Germline CDR1 is SGHVS and CDR2 is FQNEAQ. V dropped 1 base and J dropped 5; count of bases not matched to a gene: 9. The chain's CDR3 is CASSLGGLRTSGNNEQFF. The CDR3 nucleotides are TGTGCCAGCAGCTTAGGGGGGCTCCGGACTAGCGGGAACAATGAGCAGTTCTTC.

V and J are TRBV15 and TRBJ2-7, with 7 bases fitting TRBD1. With 1 base clipped from V and 3 bases from J, the junction kept 6 bases outside the gene matches. The CDR3 has 15 residues. The germline CDR1 and CDR2 sequences are LNHNV and YYDKDF (reference sequence). CDR3 protein: CATSRVLTGLYEQYF. For the CDR3, the DNA is TGTGCCACCAGCAGAGTTTTGACAGGGCTCTACGAGCAGTACTTC.

This clonotype occurred many times. J is TRBJ2-2 and V is TRBV10-2, with D unresolved. CDR1 is WSHSY and CDR2 is SAAADI in the germline V gene. The CDR3 length is 15 residues. The ends were cut back, 4 bases at V and 4 bases at J, with 13 bases in the middle. As DNA, the CDR3 is TGCGCCAGCAGTGTGCACTATACGAGCACCGGGGAGCTGTTTTTT. This gives the protein CASSVHYTSTGELFF.

This clonotype turned up a few times. The V call is TRBV3-1, the J call TRBJ1-5; TRBD1 might be the D (5 bases). V was shortened by 1 base and J by 7 bases, with 14 bases between the two germline ends. CDR3 length equals 15 residues. CDR1 and CDR2 from the germline V gene are LGHDT and YNNKEL (reference sequence). The CDR3: CASSQGQQGRQPQHF. CDR3 sequence (DNA): TGTGCCAGCAGCCAAGGCCAGCAGGGCAGGCAGCCCCAGCATTTT.

This clonotype was counted at least ten times. V is TRBV5-1 and J is TRBJ2-7, with 9 bases lining up with TRBD1. After removal of 5 bases from V and 4 bases from J, the junction contained 7 bases not matched to a gene. The V gene's germline CDR1 is SGHRS and CDR2 YFSETQ. CDR3 length: 14 residues. The CDR3 here is CASRVGQGGYEQYF. Here the CDR3 DNA reads TGCGCCAGCAGAGTGGGACAGGGTGGTTACGAGCAGTACTTC.

Points on this clonotype: No conserved phenylalanine or tryptophan is present at the end of the CDR3, so a read error is the likely explanation. No DNA is shown, since the ends of the CDR3 on it are uncertain; the CDR3 is the one TCRdb lists. This chain connects TRBV9 to TRBJ1-3. The CDR3 totals 8 residues, both ends included. CDR1 is SGDLS, CDR2 YYNGEE, per germline. CDR3 protein: CASTRGLA.

V gene TRBV4-1 combines with J gene TRBJ2-2, with D uncertain. CDR1 MGHRA and CDR2 YSYEKL come from the germline V gene. Trimming removed 3 bases at V and 0 bases at J, with 8 bases between. The CDR3 sequence is 15 residues long. The chain's CDR3 is CASSQTPTNTGELFF. CDR3 nucleotides: TGCGCCAGCAGCCAGACACCAACGAACACCGGGGAGCTGTTTTTT.

Many counts were recorded for this clonotype. The J gene is TRBJ1-1, the V gene TRBV29-1, with D perhaps TRBD1 (5 bases). V lost 7 bases, J lost 1 base, and 10 bases lay in between. The CDR3 length is 12 residues. Per germline, CDR1 SQVTM and CDR2 ANQGSEA. CDR3 nucleotides: TGCAGCGGGAGGGGCTGGAACACTGAAGCTTTCTTT. Translation: CSGRGWNTEAFF.

This clonotype has just a few counts. The chain has TRBV29-1 and TRBJ2-7; D perhaps matches TRBD2 (7 bases). From germline, CDR1 is SQVTM and CDR2 ANQGSEA. This CDR3 is built from 13 residues. Trimming shortened V by 4 bases and J by 4 bases, and 14 bases separated the two germline ends. The CDR3 loop is CSVVWGGAYEQYF. The CDR3 coding sequence is TGCAGCGTTGTTTGGGGGGGCGCGTACGAGCAGTACTTC.

The rearrangement links TRBV7-6 to TRBJ2-7; TRBD2 matches 10 bases. CDR1 is SGHVS, CDR2 FNYEAQ, per germline. This CDR3 contains 18 residues. With 6 bases clipped from V and 3 bases from J, the junction kept 17 bases outside the gene matches. This CDR3 reads CASSLGSAGTSENYEQYF. CDR3 in DNA: TGTGCCAGCAGTCTCGGGTCAGCCGGGACTAGCGAGAACTACGAGCAGTACTTC. Drawing the rest from reference TRBV7-6 and TRBJ2-7, the complete variable domain is GAGVSQSPRYKVTKRGQDVALRCDPISGHVSLYWYRQALGQGPEFLTYFNYEAQQDKSGLPNDRFSAERPEGSISTLTIQRTEQRDSAMYRCASSLGSAGTSENYEQYFGPGTRLTVT.

This clonotype has only a few counts. The chain links TRBV9 to TRBJ2-7; D is unclear. The ends were cut back, 3 bases at V and 0 bases at J, with 7 bases in the middle. The CDR3 has 13 amino acids. Germline lookup yields CDR1 SGDLS and CDR2 YYNGEE. In DNA, the CDR3 is TGTGCCAGCAGCGAAGATAGCTCCTACGAGCAGTACTTC. Amino acids: CASSEDSSYEQYF.

The chain carries TRBV20-1 and TRBJ2-3; possibly TRBD2 for D (7 bases). Germline V lookup: CDR1 DFQATT, CDR2 SNEGSKA (reference sequence). The CDR3 is made up of 14 amino acids. V was clipped by 6 bases and J by 0 bases, with 13 bases between them. CDR3: CSASGRGSTDTQYF. DNA for the CDR3: TGCAGTGCATCGGGGAGGGGGAGCACAGATACGCAGTATTTT.

This clonotype came up a few times. The rearrangement joins TRBV7-2 to TRBJ2-5; D perhaps matches TRBD1 (5 bases). CDR1 is SGHTA, CDR2 FQGNSA, per germline. The CDR3 has 14 amino acids. The V and J ends lost 6 bases and 5 bases respectively, with 16 bases between them. In nucleotides, the CDR3 is TGTGCCAGCAGGAAGGGGAACACCGGGGAGACCCAGTACTTC. Translation gives CASRKGNTGETQYF.

This clonotype has ten or more counts. The V and J genes are TRBV6-4 and TRBJ2-2; no clear D. V lost 0 bases, J lost 4 bases, and 3 bases lay in between. Germline CDR1 MRHNA, CDR2 SNTAGT. This CDR3 has 13 residues. The CDR3 protein is CASSDSSTGELFF. CDR3 in DNA: TGTGCCAGCAGTGACTCTAGCACCGGGGAGCTGTTTTTT.

This clonotype came up a few times. V gene TRBV10-2 combines with J gene TRBJ2-7; 9 bases agree with TRBD2. Trimming removed 3 bases from V and 4 bases from J; junction bases left unmatched: 4. In germline, CDR1 is WSHSY, CDR2 SAAADI. This CDR3 is built from 14 residues. The DNA for the CDR3 is TGCGCCAGCAGTGAAGGCGGGAGGGCGTACGAGCAGTACTTC. Encoded protein: CASSEGGRAYEQYF.

This chain joins TRBV20-1 and TRBJ1-2; no reliable D call. The germline V and J ends were trimmed by 3 bases and 8 bases, with 16 bases remaining between them. The CDR3 is made up of 13 amino acids. CDR1 and CDR2 from the germline V gene are DFQATT and SNEGSKA (reference sequence). The CDR3 sequence is CSARDAGIGGYTF. The DNA of the CDR3 is TGCAGTGCTAGGGACGCGGGGATAGGGGGCTACACCTTC.

In this sample, this clonotype turned up many times. This chain uses TRBV2 with TRBJ2-7; the match to TRBD1 covers 8 bases. Germline CDR1 and CDR2: SNHLY and FYNNEI. There are 14 residues in the CDR3. V dropped 10 bases and J dropped 3; count of bases not matched to a gene: 11. The CDR3 coding sequence is TGTGCCACCAGACAGGGGAGAGGTGTCTACGAGCAGTACTTC. It encodes CATRQGRGVYEQYF.

The chain carries TRBV29-1 and TRBJ1-5; no clear D gene. The V and J ends lost 0 bases and 4 bases respectively, with 13 bases between them. The CDR3 is 15 amino acids. The germline V gene encodes CDR1 SQVTM and CDR2 ANQGSEA. The CDR3 nucleotides read TGCAGCGTTGAAGAAATCGAGACAAGAAATCAGCCCCAGCATTTT. This codes for CSVEEIETRNQPQHF.

This clonotype was seen ten or more times. The chain employs TRBV6-2 or TRBV6-3 and TRBJ1-5; D call uncertain. Germline V gene data show CDR1 as MNHEY and CDR2 as SVGEGT. Between the trimmed V and J ends, which lost 2 bases and 6 bases, there was a span of 8 bases. This CDR3 contains 13 residues. The CDR3 nucleotides are TGTGCCAGCAGTTACACCTCAGGTCAGCCCCAGCATTTT. Translation gives CASSYTSGQPQHF.

The chain couples TRBV29-1 to TRBJ2-6; 8 bases are a match to TRBD1. J was trimmed by 7 bases and V by 4 bases; bases with no gene match: 12. The germline V gene has CDR1 SQVTM and CDR2 ANQGSEA. The CDR3 consists of 16 residues. The CDR3 loop is CSVAFTGTGPANVLTF. In DNA, the CDR3 is TGCAGCGTTGCTTTCACCGGGACAGGCCCCGCCAACGTCCTGACTTTC. Full variable domain (missing parts from reference TRBV29-1 and TRBJ2-6): SAVISQKPSRDICQRGTSLTIQCQVDSQVTMMFWYRQQPGQSLTLIATANQGSEATYESGFVIDKFPISRPNLTFSTLTVSNMSPEDSSIYLCSVAFTGTGPANVLTFGAGSRLTVL.

In its sample, this clonotype was seen many times. As DNA, the CDR3 is TGTGCCAGCAGCCCTGGCGCCGGCTCTGGAAACACCATATATTTT. Translated: CASSPGAGSGNTIYF. The chain couples TRBV2 to TRBJ1-3; no firm D call. The ends were cut back, 6 bases at V and 0 bases at J, with 12 bases in the middle. The CDR3 has 15 amino acids. The germline V gene has CDR1 SNHLY and CDR2 FYNNEI.